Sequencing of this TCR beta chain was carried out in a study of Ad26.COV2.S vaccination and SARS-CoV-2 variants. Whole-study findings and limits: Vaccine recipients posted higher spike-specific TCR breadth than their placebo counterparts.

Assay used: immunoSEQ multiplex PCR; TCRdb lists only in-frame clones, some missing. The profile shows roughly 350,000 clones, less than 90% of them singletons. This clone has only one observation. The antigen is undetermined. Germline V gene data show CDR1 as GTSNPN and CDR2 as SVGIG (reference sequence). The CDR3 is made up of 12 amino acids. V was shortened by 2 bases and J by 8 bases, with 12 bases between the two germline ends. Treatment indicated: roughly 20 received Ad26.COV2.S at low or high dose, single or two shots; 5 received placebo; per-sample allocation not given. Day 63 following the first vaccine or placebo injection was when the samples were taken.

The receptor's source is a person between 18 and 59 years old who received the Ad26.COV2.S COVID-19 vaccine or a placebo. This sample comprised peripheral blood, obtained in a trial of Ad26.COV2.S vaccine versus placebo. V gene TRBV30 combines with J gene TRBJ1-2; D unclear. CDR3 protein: CAWSSTPGGYTF. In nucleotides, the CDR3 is TGTGCCTGGAGTAGCACCCCCGGCGGCTACACCTTC.